This T cell receptor beta chain was captured in a study (dated by TCRdb to about 2015). With regard to the full study: Whether tumor-infiltrating Tregs in breast cancer are recruited from blood Tregs or converted in situ from other CD4+ T cell subsets was tested.

The memory CD4+ T cell population was isolated based on a CD4+CD45RO+CD25- phenotype. Tregs, naive and memory CD4+ T cells from tumor, blood and ipsilateral draining lymph nodes of 4 or 5 breast cancer patients underwent full-length TCR alpha and beta sequencing. Mononuclear cells from lymph nodes or 50 ml of peripheral blood were isolated by Ficoll density gradient centrifugation. A purity exceeding 90% was confirmed by FACS for the sorted cell populations. Amplification of full-length TCR variable regions was done by 5' RACE PCR using constant-region reverse primers, and this step was followed by semi-nested PCR with Nested Universal Primer A. The ReliaPrep RNA Cell Miniprep System was used to extract total RNA, which was then reverse transcribed into 5'RACE-ready cDNA with the SMARTer RACE 5'/3' Kit. An Illumina MiSeq was used to sequence the full-length TCR alpha and beta libraries, which had been barcoded with multiplex adaptors. In the original analysis: For each of nine subset-tissue groups, sequencing data from the five patients were pooled, and the groups were compared by unsupervised clustering of TCR gene usage. The Morisita-Horn index was used to calculate repertoire similarity, with shared sequences weighted according to their contribution to each repertoire. TCRdb itself trimmed the public reads at Q25 with fastp, ran MiXCR and retained productive beta chains. When rows share a CDR3 protein, they turn into one entry using the most common DNA and genes. The V and J calls shown here were made by TCRdb, not taken from the authors' results. The sample table contains under 35,000 distinct CDR3 sequences; only one count was recorded for around a quarter of them. 3.5% to 5% of the sample rests with the top ten.

Comments on this clonotype: Its antigen remains undetermined. No base qualities exist here, and no much larger clone lies one base off it.

For this chain, trimming is 4 bases at the V end and 5 bases at the J end, and the number of junction bases without a gene match is 3. CDR1 and CDR2 (SGHRS, YFSETQ) derive from the germline V gene. From its cysteine to its phenylalanine, the CDR3 spans 12 amino acids. The only DNA kept is the CDR3, 36 bases in frame from the first base. The investigation overall reported the following: The TCR alpha and beta sequences of tumor-infiltrating Tregs showed the greatest overlap with tumor naive CD4+ T cells, followed by blood naive CD4+ T cells. The larger-cohort validation was restricted to a single TCR beta V-J rearrangement rather than whole repertoires. The TCR gene usage of tumor memory CD4+ T cells clustered together with blood and lymph node memory CD4+ cells and with lymph node naive CD4+ cells.

Material: memory CD4+ T cells sorted from blood. The sample's cell subset or site label, decoded: memory CD4+ T cells, CD4+CD45RO+CD25-. Recombination joined TRBV5-1 with TRBJ2-7; TRBD1 lines up with 7 middle nucleotides. The clonotype was recovered from a female donor with breast cancer. CDR3 reads: CASSPGTDEQYF. The DNA sequence reads TGCGCCAGCAGCCCCGGGACAGACGAGCAGTACTTC.